The text below deals with one TCR beta chain. The antigen is not known. This specimen comes from a study of graft-versus-host responses after intestinal transplantation. The protocol was immunoSEQ multiplex PCR, while the TCRdb copy is restricted to in-frame clones and leaves out a portion. The sample holds 90,000 to 95,000 clones, about 91% seen once. This material consisted of unstimulated CD8+ T cells sorted from spleen or lymph node cells, taken before intestinal transplant. The TCR sequence derives from a human donor who received an intestinal transplant.

This CDR3 is CATSRTGVNEQFF. The DNA for the CDR3 is TGCGCCACAAGCAGGACAGGGGTCAATGAGCAGTTCTTC. This sequence joins TRBV10-1 and TRBJ2-1, with 9 bases that match TRBD1. Germline values: CDR1 WNHNN, CDR2 SYGVQD (reference sequence). After removal of 10 bases from V and 6 bases from J, the junction contained 7 bases not matched to a gene. The CDR3 runs to 13 residues.